This passage covers 10 T cell receptor beta chains from one sample sequenced in a study of blood T cell repertoires in COVID-19. Sequenced by immunoSEQ multiplex PCR; TCRdb stores in-frame clones only, minus some. The sample has 410,000 or so clones; approximately 91% are singletons. What was sequenced was peripheral blood. These receptors were collected from a woman in her thirties or forties with COVID-19, enrolled during active disease.

The V and J genes are TRBV28 and TRBJ1-6; D may be TRBD1 (6 bases). Germline assignment: CDR1 MDHEN and CDR2 SYDVKM. Trimming shortened V by 5 bases and J by 7 bases, and 15 bases separated the two germline ends. The CDR3 loop spans 15 amino acids. The CDR3 spells CASSQGPFGNSPLHF. CDR3 sequence (DNA): TGTGCCAGCAGTCAGGGGCCTTTCGGGAATTCACCCCTCCACTTT.

V is TRBV20-1 and J is TRBJ2-7; a weak D match, TRBD2 (7 bases). The length of the CDR3 is 15 residues. Germline lookup yields CDR1 DFQATT and CDR2 SNEGSKA (reference sequence). Trimming removed 3 bases from V and 7 bases from J, with 22 bases in between. CDR3 protein: CSASRLRGRLGEQYF. The CDR3 DNA reads as TGCAGTGCTAGTAGGCTGCGGGGGCGGCTAGGGGAGCAGTACTTC.

The chain uses TRBV19 and TRBJ2-3, with D possibly TRBD2 on 6 matching bases. CDR3 length equals 14 residues. Between the trimmed V and J ends, which lost 8 bases and 1 base, there was a span of 13 bases. Germline V CDR1 and CDR2: LNHDA, SQIVND (reference sequence). CDR3 protein: CASQLAFRTDTQYF. The DNA of the CDR3 is TGTGCCAGTCAACTAGCTTTCCGCACAGATACGCAGTATTTT.

Note on this clone: The junction departs from germline at one end; a sequencing error may be responsible. This chain uses TRBV7-7 with TRBJ1-1, with D perhaps matching TRBD1 (6 bases). The V gene's germline CDR1 is SSHAT and CDR2 FNYEAQ (reference sequence). The CDR3 runs 14 residues. The CDR3 sequence is CASSLEGVNLGAFF. DNA of the CDR3: TGTGCTAGCAGCTTAGAGGGGGTAAACCTTGGGGCTTTCTTT.

V is TRBV28 and J is TRBJ2-5; 15 positions match TRBD2. J lost 4 bases, V lost 3 bases, and 6 bases had no gene match. The CDR3 extends over 17 amino acids. The germline CDR1 and CDR2 sequences are MDHEN and SYDVKM. The CDR3 DNA sequence: TGTGCCAGCAGTTTCAGGACTAGCGGGGGGGCCCGAGAGACCCAGTACTTC. The encoded protein is CASSFRTSGGARETQYF.

About this clone: Other nucleotide sequences from this sample produce the same CDR3. V usage is TRBV29-1 and J usage is TRBJ1-2, with TRBD1 as a possible D gene (6 bases). The CDR3 is 12 amino acids. CDR1 is SQVTM and CDR2 is ANQGSEA in the germline V gene. V dropped 4 bases and J dropped 2 bases, with 8 bases sitting between them. For the CDR3, the DNA is TGCAGCGTTGGGGGGCAGAACTATGGCTACACCTTC. Protein: CSVGGQNYGYTF. Full variable domain (remainder filled in from reference TRBV29-1 and TRBJ1-2): SAVISQKPSRDICQRGTSLTIQCQVDSQVTMMFWYRQQPGQSLTLIATANQGSEATYESGFVIDKFPISRPNLTFSTLTVSNMSPEDSSIYLCSVGGQNYGYTFGSGTRLTVV.

V is TRBV30 and J is TRBJ2-5; maybe TRBD1 (6 bases). V lost 1 base and J 2 bases, leaving 11 bases between the germline ends. The CDR3 runs to 14 residues. CDR1 and CDR2 (germline): GTSNPN, SVGIG (reference sequence). The CDR3 here is CAWSGVGAQETQYF. The CDR3 region has the DNA TGTGCCTGGAGTGGAGTGGGGGCACAAGAGACCCAGTACTTC.

This chain joins TRBV18 and TRBJ2-2; D is uncertain. The V gene lost 1 base and the J gene lost 1 base, with 7 bases spanning the gap. The CDR3 spans 15 residues. CDR1 is KGHSH and CDR2 is LQKENI in the germline V gene. CDR3 bases: TGTGCCAGCTCACCACGAGCCCAGAACACCGGGGAGCTGTTTTTT. Its translation is CASSPRAQNTGELFF.

Remarks on this clone: The sample carries other DNA sequences with the same CDR3. V and J are TRBV2 and TRBJ1-5; D not certain. Germline CDR1 reads SNHLY; CDR2 reads FYNNEI. The ends were cut back, 2 bases at V and 6 bases at J, with 8 bases in the middle. The CDR3 runs to 13 residues. CDR3 residues: CASSETGGQPQHF. Here the CDR3 DNA reads TGTGCCAGCAGTGAAACGGGAGGTCAGCCCCAGCATTTT.

CDR3 protein: CASSLVPPGANVLTF. CDR3 DNA: TGTGCCAGCAGCTTGGTTCCTCCTGGGGCCAACGTCCTGACTTTC. This chain uses TRBV5-6 with TRBJ2-6; unclear D gene. The ends were cut back, 0 bases at V and 2 bases at J, with 6 bases in the middle. Germline V CDR1 and CDR2: SGHDT, YYEEEE. This CDR3 spans 15 amino acids.